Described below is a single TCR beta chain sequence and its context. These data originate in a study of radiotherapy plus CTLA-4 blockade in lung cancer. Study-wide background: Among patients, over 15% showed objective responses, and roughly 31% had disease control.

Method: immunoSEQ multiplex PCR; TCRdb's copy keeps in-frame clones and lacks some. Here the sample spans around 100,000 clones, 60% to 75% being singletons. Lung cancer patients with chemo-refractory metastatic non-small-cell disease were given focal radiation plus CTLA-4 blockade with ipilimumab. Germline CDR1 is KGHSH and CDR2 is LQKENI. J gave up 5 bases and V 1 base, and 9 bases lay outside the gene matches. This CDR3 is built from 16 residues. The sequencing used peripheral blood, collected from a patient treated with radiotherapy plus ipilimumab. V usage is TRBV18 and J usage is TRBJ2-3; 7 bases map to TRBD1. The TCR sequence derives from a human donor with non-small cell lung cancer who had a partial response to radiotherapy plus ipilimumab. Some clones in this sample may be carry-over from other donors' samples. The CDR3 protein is CASSPRLAGGGDTQYF. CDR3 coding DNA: TGTGCCAGCTCACCACGCTTAGCAGGGGGTGGAGATACGCAGTATTTT.